Following are 28 T cell receptor beta chains from one sample sequenced in a study of identical twins. TCRdb independently ran MiXCR on the 5' RACE reads; one entry per CDR3 protein. The data hold roughly 700,000 distinct CDR3 sequences, with more than 6.5% observed a single time. These data also featured in a second study, about yellow fever vaccine responses in identical twins.

Sequencing was carried out using PBMCs. Receptor source: a woman aged 18-29 years in good health.

This clonotype showed up many times. This chain links TRBV3-1 with TRBJ1-1; D remains unclear. Germline assignment: CDR1 LGHDT and CDR2 YNNKEL (reference sequence). The CDR3 contains 15 residues. V lost 2 bases to trimming and J lost 2 bases, with 12 bases between them. CDR3 amino acids: CASSQLGGGNTEAFF. As DNA, the CDR3 is TGTGCCAGCAGCCAACTGGGAGGCGGCAACACTGAAGCTTTCTTT. Looking up the rest from reference TRBV3-1 and TRBJ1-1 gives the full variable domain: DTAVSQTPKYLVTQMGNDKSIKCEQNLGHDTMYWYKQDSKKFLKIMFSYNNKELIINETVPNRFSPKSPDKAHLNLHINSLELGDSAVYFCASSQLGGGNTEAFFGQGTRLTVV.

This clonotype was picked up many times. V and J are TRBV7-2 and TRBJ1-2; possibly TRBD1 for D (5 bases). V dropped 0 bases and J dropped 8 bases, with 13 bases sitting between them. This CDR3 is built from 14 residues. Germline loops: CDR1 SGHTA, CDR2 FQGNSA. CDR3 sequence: CASSLARTQGGYTF. The CDR3 DNA reads TGTGCCAGCAGCTTAGCTAGGACCCAGGGCGGCTACACCTTC.

This clonotype was found a few times. The V and J genes are TRBV6-1 and TRBJ2-1, with 16 bases identical to TRBD2. Unmatched junction bases numbered 10, after V lost 5 bases and J lost 15 bases. The CDR3 sequence is 15 residues long. Germline CDR1 and CDR2: MNHNS and SASEGT. CDR3 coding DNA: TGTGCCAGCAGTAATCCGGGACTAGCGGGAGGGCCTCCGTTCTTC. Its translation is CASSNPGLAGGPPFF.

The genes are TRBV20-1 and TRBJ2-1, with a tentative D call TRBD2 (6 bases). The V gene's germline CDR1 is DFQATT and CDR2 SNEGSKA (reference sequence). V was trimmed by 6 bases and J by 8 bases, leaving 14 bases between them. The length of the CDR3 is 12 residues. CDR3 bases: TGCAGTGCCCCGGGGGAGCAGTATGAGCAGTTCTTC. Protein sequence: CSAPGEQYEQFF.

This clonotype was detected a few times. The chain combines TRBV27 with TRBJ2-7; D gene unclear. CDR3 length: 14 residues. Per germline, CDR1 MNHEY and CDR2 SMNVEV (reference sequence). The V and J ends lost 5 bases and 8 bases respectively, with 19 bases between them. The CDR3 reads CASSPSPQQTKQYF. The CDR3, as DNA: TGTGCCAGCAGTCCCTCACCACAGCAAACAAAGCAGTACTTC.

The chain links TRBV6-2 or TRBV6-3 to TRBJ2-6; 10 nucleotides align to TRBD1. This CDR3 spans 17 amino acids. V shed 5 bases and J 4 bases; nucleotides not matched to a gene: 8. Germline V gene data show CDR1 as MNHEY and CDR2 as SVGEGT. As DNA, the CDR3 is TGTGCCAGCAGTCCCGGGACAGGGGACTCCGGGGCCAACGTCCTGACTTTC. Its protein product is CASSPGTGDSGANVLTF.

This clonotype was counted ten times or more. V and J are TRBV10-3 and TRBJ1-1; maybe TRBD1 (5 bases). CDR3 length equals 13 residues. The V and J ends lost 10 bases and 5 bases respectively, with 17 bases between them. CDR1 ENHRY and CDR2 SYGVKD come from the germline V gene. CDR3 region: CATRLAGGTEAFF. In nucleotides, the CDR3 is TGTGCCACCCGTCTTGCGGGGGGTACTGAAGCTTTCTTT.

The rearrangement links TRBV19 to TRBJ2-7, with a tentative D call TRBD2 (5 bases). Trimming removed 3 bases from V and 4 bases from J, with 13 bases in between. The CDR3 length is 14 residues. Germline values: CDR1 LNHDA, CDR2 SQIVND (reference sequence). The CDR3 loop is CASSISEVGYEQYF. Here the CDR3 DNA reads TGTGCCAGTAGTATCTCGGAGGTCGGGTACGAGCAGTACTTC. The entire variable domain, with the rest obtained from reference TRBV19 and TRBJ2-7, is as follows: DGGITQSPKYLFRKEGQNVTLSCEQNLNHDAMYWYRQDPGQGLRLIYYSQIVNDFQKGDIAEGYSVSREKKESFPLTVTSAQKNPTAFYLCASSISEVGYEQYFGPGTRLTVT.

This chain uses TRBV6-5 with TRBJ2-2; 8 bases are a match to TRBD2. V shed 2 bases, J shed 4 bases, and the junction held 15 bases outside the gene matches. Germline V gene sequence: CDR1 MNHEY, CDR2 SVGAGI. There are 19 residues in the CDR3. CDR3 residues: CASSYATPDLRGVTGELFF. DNA for the CDR3: TGTGCCAGCAGTTACGCAACCCCGGACTTGCGGGGGGTCACCGGGGAGCTGTTTTTT.

This clonotype was seen a handful of times. The gene calls are TRBV5-1 and TRBJ2-3; D unresolved. The CDR3 length is 13 residues. Between the trimmed V and J ends, which lost 7 bases and 0 bases, there was a span of 9 bases. In germline, CDR1 is SGHRS, CDR2 YFSETQ. CDR3 loop: CASALPSTDTQYF. The CDR3 nucleotides read TGCGCCAGCGCACTTCCTAGCACAGATACGCAGTATTTT.

This clonotype has a handful of counts. The chain is built from TRBV9 and TRBJ2-7, with 9 nucleotides matching TRBD2. Trimming at V came to 2 bases and at J to 2 bases, leaving 5 bases not matched to a gene. The CDR3 is 15 residues long. The germline V gene encodes CDR1 SGDLS and CDR2 YYNGEE. The CDR3, as DNA: TGTGCCAGCAGCGTCGCTAGCGGGGTGACCTACGAGCAGTACTTC. Its translation: CASSVASGVTYEQYF.

The chain recombines TRBV27 with TRBJ2-1; D possibly corresponds to TRBD2 (7 bases). Looked up from germline, CDR1 is MNHEY and CDR2 is SMNVEV (reference sequence). This CDR3 region has 14 residues. The ends were cut back, 8 bases at V and 0 bases at J, with 11 bases in the middle. CDR3 sequence: CASGGGASYNEQFF. The CDR3, as DNA: TGTGCCAGCGGGGGGGGGGCCTCCTACAATGAGCAGTTCTTC.

This rearrangement joins TRBV7-2 to TRBJ2-2; TRBD2 matches at 11 bases. This CDR3 is built from 14 residues. Germline V gene data show CDR1 as SGHTA and CDR2 as FQGNSA. The trim removed 1 base at V and 12 bases at J, leaving 4 bases unmatched. The CDR3 nucleotides are TGTGCCAGCAGCTTAGGACTAGCGGGAAGACAGCTGTTTTTT. Amino acids: CASSLGLAGRQLFF.

At least ten counts were recorded for this clonotype. V gene TRBV2 combines with J gene TRBJ1-5; D call uncertain. CDR1 is SNHLY, CDR2 FYNNEI, per germline. The CDR3 has 15 amino acids. V lost 4 bases, J lost 7 bases, and 17 bases lay in between. The CDR3 region is CASSGVWGTQQPQHF. The CDR3 DNA follows: TGTGCCAGCAGTGGAGTTTGGGGAACGCAACAGCCCCAGCATTTT.

The chain uses TRBV6-5 and TRBJ1-2, with D perhaps matching TRBD1 (5 bases). V lost 2 bases and J 3 bases, leaving 13 bases between the germline ends. Germline V gene sequence: CDR1 MNHEY, CDR2 SVGAGI. This CDR3 spans 15 amino acids. CDR3 in amino acids: CASSYRPGQDYGYTF. CDR3 coding DNA: TGTGCCAGCAGTTACCGTCCGGGGCAGGACTATGGCTACACCTTC.

This clonotype was seen at least ten times. V gene TRBV6-5 combines with J gene TRBJ1-1; possibly TRBD1 for D (6 bases). Germline CDR1 and CDR2: MNHEY and SVGAGI. Trimming removed 4 bases at V and 2 bases at J, with 14 bases between. CDR3 size: 15 residues. CDR3 region: CASSSLTGINTEAFF. CDR3 sequence (DNA): TGTGCCAGCAGTTCCCTTACAGGGATCAACACTGAAGCTTTCTTT.

This clonotype occurred many times. This chain connects TRBV24-1 to TRBJ2-1; D is undetermined. Germline V lookup: CDR1 KGHDR, CDR2 SFDVKD. The CDR3 spans 15 residues. Trimming shortened V by 3 bases and J by 2 bases, and 10 bases separated the two germline ends. Here the CDR3 DNA reads TGTGCCACCAGTGATCCTATTAACCCCTACAATGAGCAGTTCTTC. Protein product: CATSDPINPYNEQFF.

Many counts were recorded for this clonotype. This sequence joins TRBV12-3 or TRBV12-4 and TRBJ1-6, with unresolved D. The CDR3 is made up of 11 amino acids. Between the trimmed V and J ends, which lost 1 base and 13 bases, there was a span of 5 bases. CDR3 in amino acids: CASSLVGPLHF. CDR3 sequence (DNA): TGTGCCAGCAGTTTAGTAGGGCCCCTCCACTTT.

The chain couples TRBV7-2 to TRBJ2-5; TRBD1 matches 9 bases. The CDR3 runs to 15 residues. With V trimmed by 5 bases and J by 6 bases, 10 bases remained unmatched. The germline gives CDR1 SGHTA, CDR2 FQGNSA. CDR3 in amino acids: CASSPLPGQGQTQYF. CDR3 sequence (DNA): TGTGCCAGCAGCCCCCTGCCGGGACAGGGTCAGACCCAGTACTTC.

The rearrangement joins TRBV6-2 or TRBV6-3 to TRBJ2-7; 7 bases map to TRBD2. The CDR3 contains 12 residues. The V segment lost 2 bases and the J segment 5 bases; nucleotides outside the gene matches: 0. Germline V CDR1 and CDR2: MNHEY, SVGEGT. Written as DNA, the CDR3 is TGTGCCAGCAGTTACCGGGGGGACGAGCAGTACTTC. It encodes CASSYRGDEQYF.

The chain employs TRBV14 and TRBJ2-5, with unresolved D. The CDR3 spans 16 residues. Germline V CDR1 and CDR2: SGHDN, FVKESK. Trimming removed 6 bases at V and 1 base at J, with 18 bases between. The CDR3 DNA is TGTGCCAGCAGTCCTACGCCATTGGGCCCCCAAGAGACCCAGTACTTC. It specifies CASSPTPLGPQETQYF. Based on the CDR3 plus reference TRBV14 and TRBJ2-5, the full variable domain is EAGVTQFPSHSVIEKGQTVTLRCDPISGHDNLYWYRRVMGKEIKFLLHFVKESKQDESGMPNNRFLAERTGGTYSTLKVQPAELEDSGVYFCASSPTPLGPQETQYFGPGTRLLVL.

This clonotype was picked up a small number of times. This chain links TRBV6-2 or TRBV6-3 with TRBJ2-1; no reliable D call. This CDR3 comprises 13 residues. Germline V gene sequence: CDR1 MNHEY, CDR2 SVGEGT. Between the trimmed V and J ends, which lost 6 bases and 8 bases, there was a span of 14 bases. Here the CDR3 DNA reads TGTGCCAGCAGCACCCACTTCAACTATGAGCAGTTCTTC. Translating gives CASSTHFNYEQFF.

The chain couples TRBV28 to TRBJ2-3; 7 nucleotides agree with TRBD1. CDR1 and CDR2 from the germline V gene are MDHEN and SYDVKM. The trim removed 1 base at V and 4 bases at J, leaving 11 bases unmatched. The CDR3 has 17 amino acids. In nucleotides, the CDR3 is TGTGCCAGCAGTTTATCGGGTAGGGGGCGCGGTGCAGATACGCAGTATTTT. Translating gives CASSLSGRGRGADTQYF.

This clonotype was detected ten times or more. This chain connects TRBV5-1 to TRBJ2-1, with TRBD2 matching over 11 bases. J gave up 3 bases and V 9 bases, and 8 bases lay outside the gene matches. This CDR3 region has 15 residues. Germline lookup yields CDR1 SGHRS and CDR2 YFSETQ. The CDR3 spells CATATSGDYYNEQFF. For the CDR3, the DNA is TGCGCCACCGCGACTAGCGGGGATTACTACAATGAGCAGTTCTTC. Supplemented by reference TRBV5-1 and TRBJ2-1, the full variable domain reads KAGVTQTPRYLIKTRGQQVTLSCSPISGHRSVSWYQQTPGQGLQFLFEYFSETQRNKGNFPGRFSGRQFSNSRSEMNVSTLELGDSALYLCATATSGDYYNEQFFGPGTRLTVL.

Ten or more counts support this clonotype. CDR3 sequence: CASSLRVSYEQYF. CDR3 DNA sequence: TGTGCCAGCAGCCTCCGGGTCTCCTACGAGCAGTACTTC. V is TRBV12-3 or TRBV12-4 and J is TRBJ2-7; D gene unclear. The germline V and J ends were trimmed by 6 bases and 0 bases, with 9 bases remaining between them. CDR3 length equals 13 residues.

Many counts were recorded for this clonotype. V and J are TRBV14 and TRBJ1-1; 7 bases agree with TRBD1. The CDR3 sequence is 15 residues long. Germline V gives CDR1 SGHDN, CDR2 FVKESK. V lost 5 bases and J lost 0; bases outside the gene matches: 6. CDR3 in amino acids: CASSIFQGVNTEAFF. CDR3 coding DNA: TGTGCCAGCAGCATCTTCCAGGGGGTGAACACTGAAGCTTTCTTT.

This clonotype was found many times. The chain is built from TRBV10-3 and TRBJ2-7, with 8 bases that match TRBD1. In germline, CDR1 is ENHRY, CDR2 SYGVKD. The junction had 8 bases not matched to a gene; V was cut back by 8 bases and J by 2 bases. This CDR3 is built from 14 residues. CDR3 DNA sequence: TGTGCCATCCGGGACAGGTCTAAAACCTACGAGCAGTACTTC. It specifies CAIRDRSKTYEQYF.

This clonotype was counted a few times. This sequence joins TRBV12-3 or TRBV12-4 and TRBJ1-5; perhaps TRBD1 as D (5 bases). V was trimmed by 5 bases and J by 4 bases, leaving 18 bases between them. There are 16 residues in the CDR3. The CDR3 DNA is TGTGCCAGCAGTCTGAGCGCAGGGATAGGGAATCAGCCCCAGCATTTT. Encoded protein: CASSLSAGIGNQPQHF.